This entry lists 25 T cell receptor beta chains sequenced from one sample in a study of blood T cell repertoires in COVID-19 (TCRdb year 2020). The library was prepared using the immunoSEQ multiplex PCR assay. Held by TCRdb, this immuneACCESS table contains in-frame sequences only and omits some clones. Under half of the omission traces to an unresolved V gene where checked; the cause of the rest is unknown. Within this sample are 150,000 to 160,000 clones, with around nine tenths of them counted one time only. The ten largest clonotypes hold about 2.4% of the sample. The sequencing sample was made of peripheral blood. These receptors were collected from a woman in her sixties or seventies with acute or convalescent COVID-19.

The chain links TRBV7-2 to TRBJ1-5; D is perhaps TRBD1 (5 bases). V lost 0 bases and J lost 2, with 5 bases in between. There are 14 residues in the CDR3. Germline V gene lookup returns CDR1 SGHTA and CDR2 FQGNSA. CDR3 residues: CASSLAGGNQPQHF. As DNA, the CDR3 is TGTGCCAGCAGCTTAGCAGGGGGCAATCAGCCCCAGCATTTT. Filled out from reference TRBV7-2 and TRBJ1-5, the complete variable domain reads GAGVSQSPSNKVTEKGKDVELRCDPISGHTALYWYRQSLGQGLEFLIYFQGNSAPDKSGLPSDRFSAERTGGSVSTLTIQRTQQEDSAVYLCASSLAGGNQPQHFGDGTRLSIL.

This clone came up a few times. This sequence joins TRBV19 and TRBJ1-1; TRBD1 matches 8 bases. V lost 8 bases, J lost 4 bases, and 6 bases stayed unmatched. CDR3 size: 13 residues. Germline CDR1 is LNHDA and CDR2 is SQIVND (reference sequence). In DNA, the CDR3 is TGTGCCAGTGGGTTAGACAGGGGCACTGAAGCTTTCTTT. This encodes CASGLDRGTEAFF.

There are a few counts of this clone. The CDR3 DNA sequence: TGTGCCTGGAGTCCTGCGGGTCTCTATGGCTACACCTTC. Protein: CAWSPAGLYGYTF. The V call is TRBV30, the J call TRBJ1-2; D is uncertain. The ends were cut back, 2 bases at V and 4 bases at J, with 11 bases in the middle. Germline CDR1 reads GTSNPN; CDR2 reads SVGIG (reference sequence). The CDR3 is 13 residues long.

This chain links TRBV7-3 with TRBJ2-1, with TRBD1 as a possible D gene (6 bases). Germline V gene data show CDR1 as SGHTA and CDR2 as FQGTGA. With 1 base removed from V and 2 bases from J, the gap between germline ends came to 9 bases. The CDR3 runs 15 residues. Here the CDR3 reads CASSLKGTTYNEQFF. The CDR3 DNA reads TGTGCCAGCAGCTTAAAGGGGACAACCTACAATGAGCAGTTCTTC.

V is TRBV4-1 and J is TRBJ2-3; 9 nucleotides align to TRBD2. Germline CDR1 is MGHRA and CDR2 is YSYEKL. There are 18 residues in the CDR3. After removal of 10 bases from V and 1 base from J, the junction contained 18 bases not matched to a gene. Here the CDR3 reads CATFRGSTSGPCTDTQYF. The CDR3 nucleotides read TGCGCCACCTTTCGGGGATCAACTAGCGGGCCATGCACAGATACGCAGTATTTT.

This clone was counted between two and nine times. V usage is TRBV6-5 and J usage is TRBJ1-6; D ambiguous. From germline, CDR1 is MNHEY and CDR2 SVGAGI. The germline V and J ends were trimmed by 0 bases and 8 bases, with 11 bases remaining between them. The CDR3 has 15 amino acids. CDR3 bases: TGTGCCAGCAGTTACTCGGCCCAGGCCCATTCACCCCTCCACTTT. This encodes CASSYSAQAHSPLHF.

This clone was counted a single time. V usage is TRBV5-4 and J usage is TRBJ2-2, with a weak D call TRBD1 (6 bases). Germline V gene sequence: CDR1 SGHNT, CDR2 YYREEE (reference sequence). Trimming shortened V by 7 bases and J by 3 bases, and 13 bases separated the two germline ends. This CDR3 is 14 amino acids long. CDR3 sequence reads: CASSEQGYTGELFF. DNA of the CDR3: TGTGCCAGCTCGGAACAGGGTTACACCGGGGAGCTGTTTTTT. Variable domain in full (rest from reference TRBV5-4 and TRBJ2-2): ETGVTQSPTHLIKTRGQQVTLRCSSQSGHNTVSWYQQALGQGPQFIFQYYREEENGRGNFPPRFSGLQFPNYSSELNVNALELDDSALYLCASSEQGYTGELFFGEGSRLTVL.

The chain joins TRBV30 to TRBJ2-7, with D unresolved. In germline, CDR1 is GTSNPN, CDR2 SVGIG (reference sequence). V was cut by 3 bases and J by 3 bases, with 6 bases left in between. The CDR3 loop spans 11 amino acids. The CDR3 DNA follows: TGTGCCTGGAGCCCCAGCTACGAGCAGTACTTC. It codes for CAWSPSYEQYF.

The V gene is TRBV7-2, the J gene TRBJ2-5; 14 positions agree with TRBD2. J was trimmed by 1 base and V by 1 base; bases with no gene match: 2. Germline V CDR1 and CDR2: SGHTA, FQGNSA. This CDR3 is built from 17 residues. In DNA, the CDR3 is TGTGCCAGCAGCTTAGGACTAGCGGGGGGGGCCCAAGAGACCCAGTACTTC. This codes for CASSLGLAGGAQETQYF.

The rearrangement links TRBV5-6 to TRBJ2-1; 8 bases map to TRBD1. Germline loops: CDR1 SGHDT, CDR2 YYEEEE. The CDR3 runs to 16 residues. The trim removed 5 bases at V and 5 bases at J, leaving 12 bases unmatched. CDR3 DNA: TGTGCCAGCAGACAGAACAGGGGGTTCTTAAACAATGAGCAGTTCTTC. The encoded protein is CASRQNRGFLNNEQFF. The full variable domain, with the rest looked up from reference TRBV5-6 and TRBJ2-1, is DAGVTQSPTHLIKTRGQQVTLRCSPKSGHDTVSWYQQALGQGPQFIFQYYEEEERQRGNFPDRFSGHQFPNYSSELNVNALLLGDSALYLCASRQNRGFLNNEQFFGPGTRLTVL.

This sequence joins TRBV7-2 and TRBJ2-1; D might be TRBD1 (6 bases). Per germline, CDR1 SGHTA and CDR2 FQGNSA. With 3 bases removed from V and 4 bases from J, the gap between germline ends came to 16 bases. The CDR3 totals 16 residues. This CDR3 is CASSLTGDRPYNEQFF. CDR3 coding DNA: TGTGCCAGCAGCTTGACAGGCGATAGACCTTACAATGAGCAGTTCTTC.

The chain joins TRBV4-1 to TRBJ1-6; possibly TRBD1 for D (5 bases). Germline-derived CDR1 and CDR2 are MGHRA and YSYEKL. Trimming took off 4 bases at V and 7 bases at J, with 14 bases between the two ends. The CDR3 is 15 amino acids. The CDR3 reads CASSREAGGNSPLHF. CDR3 bases: TGCGCCAGCAGCCGAGAGGCCGGGGGAAATTCACCCCTCCACTTT.

The V call is TRBV5-1, the J call TRBJ1-1; the D gene is possibly TRBD1 (5 bases). Germline V gene lookup returns CDR1 SGHRS and CDR2 YFSETQ. The CDR3 is made up of 12 amino acids. Trimming cost V 2 bases and J 4 bases, with 6 bases left between them. The CDR3 region is CASSFGGTEAFF. CDR3 in DNA: TGCGCCAGCAGCTTCGGGGGCACTGAAGCTTTCTTT.

The rearrangement uses TRBV28 and TRBJ2-7; tentative D call: TRBD1 (6 bases). Germline assignment: CDR1 MDHEN and CDR2 SYDVKM. The CDR3 extends over 15 amino acids. V was clipped by 7 bases and J by 4 bases, with 20 bases between them. The CDR3 spells CASTKITGRQYEQYV. In nucleotides, the CDR3 is TGTGCCAGCACCAAAATAACAGGGAGACAATACGAGCAGTACGTC.

This clone was picked up a small number of times. The chain employs TRBV9 and TRBJ2-5; D is ambiguous. The length of the CDR3 is 14 residues. Germline-derived CDR1 and CDR2 are SGDLS and YYNGEE. Between the trimmed V and J ends, which lost 0 bases and 1 base, there was a span of 7 bases. The DNA for the CDR3 is TGTGCCAGCAGCGTAGTGCCTAGCCAAGAGACCCAGTACTTC. Amino acid sequence: CASSVVPSQETQYF.

The V and J genes are TRBV28 and TRBJ1-5; 9 nucleotides agree with TRBD1. The germline V gene encodes CDR1 MDHEN and CDR2 SYDVKM. V lost 4 bases and J lost 0; bases outside the gene matches: 7. The CDR3 runs to 17 residues. CDR3 DNA: TGTGCCAGCAGTTCCGTGGGGACAGGGCTTAGCAATCAGCCCCAGCATTTT. The encoded protein is CASSSVGTGLSNQPQHF.

The rearrangement links TRBV28 to TRBJ1-2; no reliable D call. Germline CDR1 reads MDHEN; CDR2 reads SYDVKM. The CDR3 runs to 14 residues. Trimming left V 2 bases short and J 8 bases short, with 15 bases between. CDR3 coding DNA: TGTGCCAGCAGTTTAACTCCCAGACTAACGGGCTACACCTTC. Its protein product is CASSLTPRLTGYTF.

This rearrangement joins TRBV6-5 to TRBJ2-5; TRBD1 is a possible D gene (6 bases). The V and J ends lost 4 bases and 1 base respectively, with 10 bases between them. Germline loops: CDR1 MNHEY, CDR2 SVGAGI. This CDR3 contains 14 residues. The CDR3 DNA reads as TGTGCCAGCAGTTCGACAGGTCCCCAAGAGACCCAGTACTTC. Translating it yields CASSSTGPQETQYF.

V and J are TRBV11-1 and TRBJ1-1; TRBD1 agrees at 12 bases. This CDR3 comprises 15 residues. Trimming cost V 6 bases and J 4 bases; bases outside gene matches: 6. CDR1 SGHAT and CDR2 FQDESV come from the germline V gene (reference sequence). The CDR3 coding sequence is TGTGCCAGCAGAGGGACAGGGGGCGCGGGCACTGAAGCTTTCTTT. This sequence encodes CASRGTGGAGTEAFF.

The genes are TRBV12-3 or TRBV12-4 and TRBJ2-1; 8 nucleotides align to TRBD2. V shed 10 bases, J shed 6 bases, and the junction held 8 bases outside the gene matches. This CDR3 is built from 13 residues. The CDR3 loop is CATRGGLSNEQFF. CDR3 in DNA: TGTGCCACCCGGGGGGGCTTAAGCAATGAGCAGTTCTTC.

The gene calls are TRBV14 and TRBJ2-5; perhaps TRBD1 as D (5 bases). The CDR3 totals 15 residues. Trimming stripped 2 bases from V and 0 bases from J, with 10 bases between. Germline CDR1 reads SGHDN; CDR2 reads FVKESK. The CDR3 is CASSQRRQYQETQYF. CDR3 DNA sequence: TGTGCCAGCAGCCAACGGAGACAGTACCAAGAGACCCAGTACTTC.

The chain is built from TRBV4-1 and TRBJ1-1, with 8 nucleotides matching TRBD1. V lost 6 bases, J lost 6 bases, and 9 bases stayed unmatched. CDR1 and CDR2 from the germline V gene are MGHRA and YSYEKL. The CDR3 has 14 amino acids. CDR3 coding DNA: TGCGCCAGCAGTCAGGACAGGGTGAGGGCTGAAGCTTTCTTT. Its protein product is CASSQDRVRAEAFF.

This clone was recorded only once. This chain joins TRBV28 and TRBJ2-7, with TRBD1 as a possible D gene (6 bases). The CDR3 has 16 amino acids. Germline CDR1 is MDHEN and CDR2 is SYDVKM. V was pared by 3 bases and J by 0 bases, with 15 bases between. The CDR3 DNA sequence: TGTGCCAGCAGTTTTGGTGGGACAAAGGGCTCCTACGAGCAGTACGTC. Amino acid sequence: CASSFGGTKGSYEQYV.

This chain joins TRBV2 and TRBJ1-3; possibly TRBD1 for D (5 bases). CDR1 is SNHLY, CDR2 FYNNEI, per germline. The CDR3 loop spans 16 amino acids. The germline V and J ends were trimmed by 0 bases and 0 bases, with 9 bases remaining between them. DNA of the CDR3: TGTGCCAGCAGTGAAGCGCCAGGGTCCTCTGGAAACACCATATATTTT. This sequence encodes CASSEAPGSSGNTIYF.

This clone was detected only once. The chain has TRBV27 and TRBJ2-5; 8 bases fit TRBD2. The CDR3 runs 16 residues. Germline V lookup: CDR1 MNHEY, CDR2 SMNVEV (reference sequence). Trimming at V came to 3 bases and at J to 4 bases, leaving 10 bases not matched to a gene. CDR3 nucleotides: TGTGCCAGCAGTTTTAGCTCAAGCGGGGGAAGAGAGACCCAGTACTTC. Its protein product is CASSFSSSGGRETQYF.